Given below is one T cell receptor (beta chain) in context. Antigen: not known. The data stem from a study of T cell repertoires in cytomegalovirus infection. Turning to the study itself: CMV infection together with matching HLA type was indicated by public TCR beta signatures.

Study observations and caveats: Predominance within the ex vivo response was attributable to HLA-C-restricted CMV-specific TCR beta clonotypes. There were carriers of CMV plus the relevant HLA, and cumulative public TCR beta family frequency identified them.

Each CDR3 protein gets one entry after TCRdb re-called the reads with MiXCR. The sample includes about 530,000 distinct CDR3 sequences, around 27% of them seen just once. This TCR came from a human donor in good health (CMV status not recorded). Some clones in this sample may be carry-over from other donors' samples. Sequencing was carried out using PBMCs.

The CDR3 reads CSVSTDRNQETQYF. DNA of the CDR3: TGCAGCGTGTCCACGGACAGAAACCAAGAGACCCAGTACTTC. The V gene is TRBV29-1, the J gene TRBJ2-5; possibly TRBD1 for D (6 bases). Germline-derived CDR1 and CDR2 are SQVTM and ANQGSEA. Trimming left V 6 bases short and J 0 bases short, with 14 bases between. The CDR3 totals 14 residues. The full variable domain, with the rest looked up from reference TRBV29-1 and TRBJ2-5, is SAVISQKPSRDICQRGTSLTIQCQVDSQVTMMFWYRQQPGQSLTLIATANQGSEATYESGFVIDKFPISRPNLTFSTLTVSNMSPEDSSIYLCSVSTDRNQETQYFGPGTRLLVL.